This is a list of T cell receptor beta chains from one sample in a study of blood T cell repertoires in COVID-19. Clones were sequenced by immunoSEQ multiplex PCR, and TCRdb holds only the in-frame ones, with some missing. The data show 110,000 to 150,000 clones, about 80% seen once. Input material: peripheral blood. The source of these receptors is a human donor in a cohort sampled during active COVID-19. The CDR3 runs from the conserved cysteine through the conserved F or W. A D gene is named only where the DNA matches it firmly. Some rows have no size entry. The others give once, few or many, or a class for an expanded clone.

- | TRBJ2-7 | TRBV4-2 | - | CASSQDPARVREQYF | TGTGCCAGCAGCCAAGATCCCGCCAGGGTCCGCGAGCAGTACTTC
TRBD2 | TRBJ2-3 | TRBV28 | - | CASSSSPGGAMPDTQYF | TGTGCCAGCAGTTCCTCTCCGGGGGGGGCCATGCCAGATACGCAGTATTTT
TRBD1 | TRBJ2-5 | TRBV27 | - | CASRPLGQGQETQYF | TGTGCCAGCAGGCCCCTAGGACAGGGTCAAGAGACCCAGTACTTC
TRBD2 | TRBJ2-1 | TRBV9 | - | CASSVEPGGNEQFF | TGTGCCAGCAGCGTAGAACCGGGGGGAAATGAGCAGTTCTTC
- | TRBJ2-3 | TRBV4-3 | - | CASSQEVYTSTDTQYF | TGCGCCAGCAGCCAAGAAGTATATACTAGTACAGATACGCAGTATTTT
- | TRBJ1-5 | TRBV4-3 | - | CASSQERGDQPQHF | TGCGCCAGCAGCCAAGAACGGGGGGATCAGCCCCAGCATTTT
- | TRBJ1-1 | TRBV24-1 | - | CATSDGSTHLGNTEAFF | TGTGCCACCAGTGATGGATCGACTCATTTAGGGAACACTGAAGCTTTCTTT
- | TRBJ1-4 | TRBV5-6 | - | CASSPGTLNEKLFF | TGTGCCAGCAGCCCCGGGACACTTAATGAAAAACTGTTTTTT
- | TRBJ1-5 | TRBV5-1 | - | CASSVGGSGNQPQHF | TGCGCCAGCAGTGTCGGTGGTAGCGGAAATCAGCCCCAGCATTTT
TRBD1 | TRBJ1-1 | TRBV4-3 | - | CASSQGTGLLSTEAFF | TGCGCCAGCAGCCAGGGGACAGGTCTCCTCAGCACTGAAGCTTTCTTT
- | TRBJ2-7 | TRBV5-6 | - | CASSLGYTSYEQYF | TGTGCCAGCAGCTTGGGGTACACCTCCTACGAGCAGTACTTC
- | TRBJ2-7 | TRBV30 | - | CAWSVRQVNTYEQYF | TGTGCCTGGAGTGTACGACAGGTCAACACCTACGAGCAGTACTTC
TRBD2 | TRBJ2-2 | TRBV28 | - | CASSSRTSGNTGELFF | TGTGCCAGCAGTTCCCGGACTAGCGGAAACACCGGGGAGCTGTTTTTT
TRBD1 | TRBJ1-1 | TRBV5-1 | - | CASSLTGATEAFF | TGCGCCAGCAGCTTGACAGGGGCCACTGAAGCTTTCTTT
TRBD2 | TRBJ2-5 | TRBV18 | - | CASSPASGGVLPETQYF | TGTGCCAGCTCACCGGCTAGCGGGGGGGTTCTCCCAGAGACCCAGTACTTC
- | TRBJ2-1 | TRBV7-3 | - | CASSLRETSEEQFF | TGTGCCAGCAGCTTAAGAGAAACGTCGGAGGAGCAGTTCTTC
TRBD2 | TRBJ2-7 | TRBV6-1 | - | CASSEGVAGGDYEQYF | TGTGCCAGCAGTGAAGGGGTAGCGGGGGGAGACTACGAGCAGTACTTC
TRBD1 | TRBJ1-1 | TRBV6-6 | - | CASSSPGGRGAEAFF | TGTGCCAGCAGTTCCCCAGGGGGGCGAGGGGCTGAAGCTTTCTTT
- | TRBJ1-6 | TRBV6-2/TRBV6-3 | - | CASSRLQGNSPLHF | TGTGCCAGCAGTCGTCTACAGGGTAATTCACCCCTCCACTTT
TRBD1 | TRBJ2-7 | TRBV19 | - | CASSIQQGPYEQYF | TGTGCCAGTAGTATACAACAGGGGCCCTACGAGCAGTACTTC
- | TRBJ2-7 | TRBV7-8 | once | CASSPGSGSYEQYF | TGTGCCAGCAGCCCCGGGTCCGGGTCCTACGAGCAGTACTTC
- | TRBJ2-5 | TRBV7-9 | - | CASSSVQETQYF | TGTGCCAGCAGCTCAGTCCAAGAGACCCAGTACTTC
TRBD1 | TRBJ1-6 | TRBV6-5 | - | CASNLDRGNNSPLHF | TGTGCCAGCAACCTGGACAGGGGGAATAATTCACCCCTCCACTTT
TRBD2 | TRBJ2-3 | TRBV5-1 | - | CASSQPTSGGHWDTQYF | TGCGCCAGCAGCCAACCGACTAGCGGGGGCCACTGGGATACGCAGTATTTT
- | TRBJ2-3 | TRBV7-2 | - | CASSSGGLGDTQYF | TGTGCCAGCAGCTCAGGGGGGCTAGGAGATACGCAGTATTTT
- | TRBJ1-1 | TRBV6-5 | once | CASAPGGFTEAFF | TGTGCCAGCGCCCCCGGGGGGTTCACTGAAGCTTTCTTT
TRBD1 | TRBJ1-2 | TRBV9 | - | CASSTYSRQGAGGYTF | TGTGCCAGCAGCACCTACTCAAGACAGGGTGCCGGTGGCTACACCTTC
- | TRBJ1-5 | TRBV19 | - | CASSKMGHSNQPQHF | TGTGCCAGTAGTAAGATGGGACACTCCAATCAGCCCCAGCATTTT
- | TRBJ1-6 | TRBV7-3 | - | CASSLTGGGPLHF | TGTGCCAGCAGCTTAACGGGAGGGGGACCCCTCCACTTT
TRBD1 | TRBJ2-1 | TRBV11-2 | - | CASSPDRVHEQFF | TGTGCCAGCAGCCCGGACAGGGTCCATGAGCAGTTCTTC
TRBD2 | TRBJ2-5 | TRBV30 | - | CAWSVRRGAQETQYF | TGTGCCTGGAGTGTAAGGCGGGGGGCCCAAGAGACCCAGTACTTC
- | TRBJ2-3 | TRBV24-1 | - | CATKEGTQYF | TGTGCCACCAAGGAGGGTACGCAGTATTTT
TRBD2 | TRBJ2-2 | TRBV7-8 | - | CASSLEASGALLKWELFF | TGTGCCAGCAGCTTAGAGGCTAGCGGGGCCCTACTCAAATGGGAGCTGTTTTTT
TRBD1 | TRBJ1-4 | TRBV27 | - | CASSLSTGGGKLFF | TGTGCCAGCAGTTTATCTACAGGGGGCGGGAAACTGTTTTTT
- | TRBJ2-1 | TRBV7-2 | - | CASTLEWGHREAEQFF | TGTGCCAGCACCCTAGAGTGGGGCCACCGCGAGGCTGAGCAGTTCTTC
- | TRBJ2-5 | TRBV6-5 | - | CASNTARETQYF | TGTGCCAGCAATACCGCGCGGGAGACCCAGTACTTC
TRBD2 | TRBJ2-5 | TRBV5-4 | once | CASSSRGGLETQYF | TGTGCCAGCAGCTCACGGGGGGGGTTAGAGACCCAGTACTTC
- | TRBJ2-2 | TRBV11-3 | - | CASSLGGQANTGELFF | TGTGCCAGCAGCTTAGGGGGGCAGGCGAACACCGGGGAGCTGTTTTTT
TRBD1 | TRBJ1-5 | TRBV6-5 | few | CASSPDRVGQPQHF | TGTGCCAGCAGTCCGGACAGGGTCGGACAGCCCCAGCATTTT
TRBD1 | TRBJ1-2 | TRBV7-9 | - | CASSPTGVDYGYTF | TGTGCCAGCAGCCCGACAGGGGTCGACTATGGCTACACCTTC
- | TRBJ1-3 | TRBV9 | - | CASSAMTGNSGNTIYF | TGTGCCAGCAGCGCGATGACAGGAAACTCTGGAAACACCATATATTTT
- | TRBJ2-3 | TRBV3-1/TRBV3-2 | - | CASSQGGPSGTDTQYF | TGTGCCAGCAGCCAAGGGGGGCCATCTGGGACAGATACGCAGTATTTT
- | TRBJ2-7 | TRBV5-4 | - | CASSLVSQALIYEQYF | TGTGCCAGCAGCTTGGTCAGTCAGGCACTTATATACGAGCAGTACTTC
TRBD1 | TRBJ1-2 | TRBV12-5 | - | CASGFLDRANYGYTF | TGTGCTAGTGGTTTCTTGGACAGGGCTAACTATGGCTACACCTTC
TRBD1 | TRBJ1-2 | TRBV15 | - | CATVQDRGYGYTF | TGTGCCACCGTGCAAGACAGGGGCTATGGCTACACCTTC
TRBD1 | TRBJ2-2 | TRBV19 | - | CASKLGTGGTGELFF | TGTGCCAGTAAACTTGGGACAGGGGGCACCGGGGAGCTGTTTTTT
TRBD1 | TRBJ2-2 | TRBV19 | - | CASSPRTGALGELFF | TGTGCCAGTAGCCCTAGGACAGGGGCATTGGGGGAGCTGTTTTTT
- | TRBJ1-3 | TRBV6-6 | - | CASSHPAGASGNTIYF | TGTGCCAGCAGTCACCCGGCAGGGGCTTCTGGAAACACCATATATTTT
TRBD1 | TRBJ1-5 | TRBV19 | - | CASSTEDRGNQPQHF | TGTGCCAGTAGTACGGAGGACAGGGGGAATCAGCCCCAGCATTTT
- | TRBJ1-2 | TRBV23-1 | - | CASSLGGYYGYTF | TGCGCCAGCAGCCTAGGGGGTTACTATGGCTACACCTTC
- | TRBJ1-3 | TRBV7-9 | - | CASSNQAGSGNTIYF | TGTGCCAGCAGCAACCAGGCAGGCAGTGGAAACACCATATATTTT
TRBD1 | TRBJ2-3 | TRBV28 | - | CASSLWEGGQGTDTQYF | TGTGCCAGCAGTTTATGGGAGGGGGGACAGGGGACAGATACGCAGTATTTT
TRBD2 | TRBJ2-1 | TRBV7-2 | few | CASRLTSGSYNEQFF | TGTGCCAGCAGACTAACTAGCGGCTCCTACAATGAGCAGTTCTTC
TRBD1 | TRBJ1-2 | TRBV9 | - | CASSVVEGAGYTF | TGTGCCAGCAGCGTAGTTGAGGGGGCTGGCTACACCTTC
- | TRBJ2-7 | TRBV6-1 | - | CASSEVEVYF | TGTGCCAGCAGTGAAGTCGAGGTTTACTTC